This T cell receptor beta chain stems from a study of blood T cell repertoires in COVID-19. Trimming cost V 0 bases and J 5 bases; bases outside gene matches: 12. CDR3 length: 18 amino acids. Looked up from germline, CDR1 is MGHRA and CDR2 is YSYEKL. Some clones are missing from TCRdb's copy, which holds only in-frame ones; the method was immunoSEQ multiplex PCR. The table has 250,000 to 300,000 clones, more than 75% seen once. The rearrangement joins TRBV4-1 to TRBJ2-3; 9 bases are a match to TRBD2. This receptor was identified in a woman between 35 and 50 years old who had recovered from COVID-19. Sequenced sample: peripheral blood. The CDR3 region is CASSQDRGGRAGGDTQYF. The CDR3 DNA sequence: TGCGCCAGCAGCCAAGATCGGGGCGGGAGGGCCGGGGGAGATACGCAGTATTTT.